The entry that follows covers one TCR beta chain sequence. This clone's antigen is unknown. Base qualities are not at hand, and no much larger clone is one base apart. The sample is drawn from a study of T cells after somatic rescue of genetic block (TCRdb year 2020). About the study as a whole: The study assessed how robust, over the long term, a T-cell system was when the system had developed through somatic rescue of a genetic block in T-cell development.

Libraries were made using the immunoSEQ multiplex PCR assay. TCRdb provides this immuneACCESS table in a form limited to in-frame rearrangements. Some clones are lacking; in checked studies, under half of them reflect an unresolved V gene, and why the rest are absent is not known. The sample includes roughly 92,000 clones, with around 90% observed a single time. About 1.5% of the sample comes from the top ten. V is clipped by 2 bases and J by 3 bases, and the sequence between their germline boundaries is 16 bases long. Sequences MDHEN (CDR1) and SYDVKM (CDR2) are obtained from the germline V gene. The CDR3 covers 16 residues, taking in both the cysteine and the phenylalanine. Only the CDR3 region is kept as DNA, spanning 48 bases read in frame from base 1.

This TCR was recovered from a woman under 30. This chain is built from TRBV28 and TRBJ1-1, with TRBD1 tentatively as D gene (5 bases match). Sequencing was performed on peripheral blood mononuclear cells (PBMCs). CDR3 reads: CASSLGIRGWDTEAFF. In nucleotides, the sequence is TGTGCCAGCAGTTTAGGGATTCGGGGCTGGGACACTGAAGCTTTCTTT.